Listed here are 19 T cell receptor beta chains from one sample, sequenced in a study of technical replicates of blood from several donors. The assay was immunoSEQ multiplex PCR, and TCRdb's table has in-frame clones only and misses some. Of tens of thousands of clones listed, 85% to 95% are singletons. What was sequenced was PBMCs. These receptors all come from a human donor in good health. Some clones in this sample may be carry-over from other donors' samples.

V is TRBV27 and J is TRBJ1-2, with 8 bases that match TRBD1. Looked up from germline, CDR1 is MNHEY and CDR2 is SMNVEV (reference sequence). The trim removed 3 bases at V and 7 bases at J, leaving 16 bases unmatched. This CDR3 is 17 amino acids long. The CDR3 is CASSLAQGASVIGGYTF. The CDR3 bases are TGTGCCAGCAGTTTGGCCCAGGGGGCATCCGTGATCGGTGGCTACACCTTC.

This chain links TRBV7-6 with TRBJ1-2; D uncertain. CDR1 is SGHVS and CDR2 is FNYEAQ in the germline V gene. The germline V and J ends were trimmed by 1 base and 2 bases, with 5 bases remaining between them. CDR3 size: 13 residues. The CDR3 DNA is TGTGCCAGCAGCTTAGGAGGGAACTATGGCTACACCTTC. This sequence encodes CASSLGGNYGYTF.

The rearrangement uses TRBV6-1 and TRBJ2-7, with 9 positions matching TRBD1. CDR1 and CDR2 (germline): MNHNS, SASEGT. Trimming at V came to 6 bases and at J to 5 bases, leaving 5 bases not matched to a gene. The CDR3 length is 13 residues. The CDR3 DNA sequence: TGTGCCAGCAGATTTGGGACAGGGAACGAGCAGTACTTC. As protein: CASRFGTGNEQYF.

This clone appeared once. The J gene is TRBJ1-3, the V gene TRBV7-9; 11 bases are a match to TRBD1. Germline V gene sequence: CDR1 SEHNR, CDR2 FQNEAQ (reference sequence). The length of the CDR3 is 18 residues. J gave up 0 bases and V 5 bases, and 9 bases lay outside the gene matches. In DNA form, the CDR3 reads TGTGCCAGCAGCCGAGGGACAGGGGGATTCAGCTCTGGAAACACCATATATTTT. It yields the protein CASSRGTGGFSSGNTIYF.

J is TRBJ1-4 and V is TRBV9; a weak D match, TRBD1 (6 bases). The germline V gene encodes CDR1 SGDLS and CDR2 YYNGEE. The CDR3 sequence is 15 residues long. Trimming cost V 1 base and J 8 bases, with 15 bases left between them. DNA for the CDR3: TGTGCCAGCAGCGTAAACGCAGGGGTCGAGGAAAAACTGTTTTTT. Its translation is CASSVNAGVEEKLFF.

V gene TRBV6-4 combines with J gene TRBJ2-5; possible D gene TRBD1, 5 bases. The CDR3 consists of 14 residues. Germline CDR1 MRHNA, CDR2 SNTAGT. Trimming cost V 3 bases and J 1 base, with 9 bases left between them. The CDR3 DNA is TGTGCCAGCAGTGAGGGGCGGAGCCAAGAGACCCAGTACTTC. Its protein is CASSEGRSQETQYF.

The V and J genes are TRBV19 and TRBJ1-2; possibly TRBD1 for D (5 bases). V was cut by 0 bases and J by 4 bases, with 9 bases left in between. Germline CDR1 LNHDA, CDR2 SQIVND (reference sequence). This CDR3 is 14 amino acids long. The CDR3 sequence is CASSIDIDSYGYTF. For the CDR3, the DNA is TGTGCCAGTAGTATAGATATTGACAGCTATGGCTACACCTTC.

A single count supports this clone. V and J are TRBV4-3 and TRBJ2-3; no definite D call. The V and J ends lost 3 bases and 4 bases respectively, with 8 bases between them. There are 13 residues in the CDR3. CDR1 is LGHNA, CDR2 YSLEER, per germline. The CDR3 coding sequence is TGCGCCAGCAGCCAGACTCTGCCAGATACGCAGTATTTT. It is translated as CASSQTLPDTQYF.

The chain joins TRBV27 to TRBJ1-1; 7 nucleotides match TRBD1. After removal of 4 bases from V and 5 bases from J, the junction contained 10 bases not matched to a gene. The length of the CDR3 is 15 residues. CDR1 and CDR2 from the germline V gene are MNHEY and SMNVEV (reference sequence). The CDR3: CASSSNRGEGTEAFF. CDR3 nucleotides: TGTGCCAGCAGTTCTAACAGGGGAGAAGGGACTGAAGCTTTCTTT.

The chain has TRBV30 and TRBJ1-5, with no clear D. The CDR3 sequence is 14 residues long. Germline assignment: CDR1 GTSNPN and CDR2 SVGIG (reference sequence). The V and J ends lost 4 bases and 2 bases respectively, with 12 bases between them. The DNA for the CDR3 is TGTGCCTGGAATACCGGGTGGGGCAATCAGCCCCAGCATTTT. This codes for CAWNTGWGNQPQHF. The complete variable domain, with remaining parts taken from reference TRBV30 and TRBJ1-5, reads SQTIHQWPATLVQPVGSPLSLECTVEGTSNPNLYWYRQAAGRGLQLLFYSVGIGQISSEVPQNLSASRPQDRQFILSSKKLLLSDSGFYLCAWNTGWGNQPQHFGDGTRLSIL.

In regard to this clone: The identical CDR3 is also encoded by other nucleotide sequences in the sample. V is TRBV5-1 and J is TRBJ2-2; 9 nucleotides align to TRBD1. Germline values: CDR1 SGHRS, CDR2 YFSETQ. Trimming at V came to 1 base and at J to 2 bases, leaving 6 bases not matched to a gene. The CDR3 extends over 17 amino acids. The chain's CDR3 is CASSLKKTGGNTGELFF. Written as DNA, the CDR3 is TGCGCCAGCAGCTTGAAAAAGACAGGGGGAAACACCGGGGAGCTGTTTTTT.

This chain uses TRBV7-2 with TRBJ2-7; TRBD2 matches 8 bases. This CDR3 contains 18 residues. Trimming at V came to 1 base and at J to 2 bases, leaving 13 bases not matched to a gene. Germline V gene data show CDR1 as SGHTA and CDR2 as FQGNSA. The CDR3 here is CASSLGVPGLEITYEQYF. The CDR3 DNA sequence: TGTGCCAGCAGCTTAGGTGTCCCGGGACTAGAAATTACCTACGAGCAGTACTTC.

V usage is TRBV5-4 and J usage is TRBJ1-2; D is undetermined. V lost 7 bases and J lost 1, with 11 bases in between. Germline V gene lookup returns CDR1 SGHNT and CDR2 YYREEE (reference sequence). The CDR3 extends over 13 amino acids. The CDR3 protein is CASRLRFNYGYTF. The CDR3 region has the DNA TGTGCCAGCCGACTAAGGTTTAACTATGGCTACACCTTC.

The table lists this clone with a count of one. This chain uses TRBV19 with TRBJ2-2; TRBD2 aligns across 8 bases. CDR3 length: 13 residues. CDR1 is LNHDA, CDR2 SQIVND, per germline (reference sequence). V was clipped by 5 bases and J by 4 bases; unmatched bases: 0. The CDR3 protein is CASSRGGTGELFF. Here the CDR3 DNA reads TGTGCCAGTAGTCGGGGGGGCACCGGGGAGCTGTTTTTT.

V is TRBV7-2 and J is TRBJ2-2; 10 nucleotides agree with TRBD2. V lost 6 bases to trimming and J lost 8 bases; unmatched junction nucleotides: 15. CDR3 length equals 17 residues. Germline V gives CDR1 SGHTA, CDR2 FQGNSA. CDR3 sequence (DNA): TGTGCCAGCAGGCAACCGGGACTAGCGAGAGTTGGGGGGGAGCTGTTTTTT. Amino acids: CASRQPGLARVGGELFF. Full variable domain (missing parts from reference TRBV7-2 and TRBJ2-2): GAGVSQSPSNKVTEKGKDVELRCDPISGHTALYWYRQSLGQGLEFLIYFQGNSAPDKSGLPSDRFSAERTGGSVSTLTIQRTQQEDSAVYLCASRQPGLARVGGELFFGEGSRLTVL.

The chain joins TRBV4-3 to TRBJ1-2, with 12 bases fitting TRBD1. This CDR3 comprises 19 residues. Germline V gene lookup returns CDR1 LGHNA and CDR2 YSLEER. Germline trimming cut 1 base from V and 3 bases from J; bases unmatched to any gene: 12. The chain's CDR3 is CASSQAVGQGAPFYYGYTF. The CDR3 coding sequence is TGCGCCAGCAGCCAAGCTGTGGGACAGGGGGCTCCCTTTTACTATGGCTACACCTTC.

The chain has TRBV7-7 and TRBJ2-5; 11 bases are shared with TRBD1. The V gene's germline CDR1 is SSHAT and CDR2 FNYEAQ (reference sequence). The CDR3 has 15 amino acids. V gave up 7 bases and J gave up 5 bases; unmatched junction bases: 9. The CDR3 coding sequence is TGTGCCAGCACCCCGGACAGGGGGCCCGGGGAGACCCAGTACTTC. It translates to CASTPDRGPGETQYF.

The V call is TRBV7-6, the J call TRBJ1-2; unclear D gene. CDR3 length equals 14 residues. CDR1 SGHVS and CDR2 FNYEAQ come from the germline V gene. The V end was cut by 1 base, the J end by 0 bases, with 6 bases between. The CDR3 sequence is CASSLGRANYGYTF. CDR3 bases: TGTGCCAGCAGCTTAGGGAGAGCTAACTATGGCTACACCTTC.

The chain carries TRBV5-6 and TRBJ2-7, with D perhaps TRBD1 (6 bases). The germline V gene has CDR1 SGHDT and CDR2 YYEEEE. With 5 bases removed from V and 0 bases from J, the gap between germline ends came to 9 bases. This CDR3 is built from 13 residues. CDR3 sequence reads: CASRTGASYEQYF. In DNA form, the CDR3 reads TGTGCCAGCAGGACAGGAGCCTCCTACGAGCAGTACTTC. The full variable domain, in which reference TRBV5-6 and TRBJ2-7 provide the parts outside the CDR3, is DAGVTQSPTHLIKTRGQQVTLRCSPKSGHDTVSWYQQALGQGPQFIFQYYEEEERQRGNFPDRFSGHQFPNYSSELNVNALLLGDSALYLCASRTGASYEQYFGPGTRLTVT.